The 13 T cell receptor beta chains given below trace back to one sample, sequenced in a study of T cells expressing NK-cell markers (dated by TCRdb to about 2020). The library was prepared using 5' RACE. The sequencer listed for this sample is Illumina HiSeq 2000. Reads reprocessed by TCRdb are summarized as one entry per CDR3 protein sequence, and DNA is absent. The sample table records 150,000 to 160,000 distinct CDR3 sequences. The ten biggest clones cover roughly 35% of the sample. What was sequenced was blood T cells: a sorted CD56 or NKG2C T cell subset, CD4+ or CD8+ T cells, or bulk PBMC T cells (not recorded which). These receptors all stem from a woman between 50 and 59 years old in good health. Donor details come from another sample of the same person, matched by shared clones.

The rearrangement links TRBV6-2 or TRBV6-3 to TRBJ2-7. The CDR3 has 15 residues. Germline lookup yields CDR1 MNHEY and CDR2 SVGEGT. CDR3 sequence: CASSYNRQGYYEQYF.

This chain joins TRBV30 and TRBJ2-7; TCRdb's assignment of TRBD2 cannot be checked, as there is no DNA. Germline V gene lookup returns CDR1 GTSNPN and CDR2 SVGIG (reference sequence). CDR3 length: 14 residues. CDR3 residues: CAWRRTSGSYEQYF.

The chain combines TRBV9 with TRBJ2-3; no DNA is available, so the TRBD1 call from TCRdb remains unchecked. CDR3 length: 14 residues. Germline lookup yields CDR1 SGDLS and CDR2 YYNGEE. The CDR3 loop is CASSVPDPRDTQYF. Variable domain in full (rest from reference TRBV9 and TRBJ2-3): DSGVTQTPKHLITATGQRVTLRCSPRSGDLSVYWYQQSLDQGLQFLIQYYNGEERAKGNILERFSAQQFPDLHSELNLSSLELGDSALYFCASSVPDPRDTQYFGPGTRLTVL.

The chain is built from TRBV5-1 and TRBJ2-1; the TRBD1 assignment by TCRdb is unverifiable without DNA. Looked up from germline, CDR1 is SGHRS and CDR2 is YFSETQ. The CDR3 contains 14 residues. CDR3 in amino acids: CASSRGQSGNEQFF.

This CDR3 is CASGVGTTNYGYTF. The J gene is TRBJ1-2, the V gene TRBV9; TCRdb names TRBD1, which stays unverified in the absence of DNA. This CDR3 comprises 14 residues. CDR1 SGDLS and CDR2 YYNGEE come from the germline V gene.

V gene TRBV14 combines with J gene TRBJ2-7; TCRdb gives TRBD1 as the D gene, but with no DNA this cannot be confirmed. The germline gives CDR1 SGHDN, CDR2 FVKESK. The CDR3 sequence is 12 residues long. CDR3: CASSQLRKGEYF.

This chain connects TRBV7-6 to TRBJ2-1; TCRdb indicates TRBD2, and absent DNA this call remains unverified. The CDR3 has 19 residues. The germline CDR1 and CDR2 sequences are SGHVS and FNYEAQ. The CDR3 sequence is CASSFRVGPGLSSYNEQFF.

The chain couples TRBV21-1 to TRBJ1-3. TRBV21-1 has pseudogene status. This CDR3 contains 15 residues. CDR3 amino acids: CASSNQKVAGNTIYF.

The chain is built from TRBV29-1 and TRBJ2-3; TCRdb selects TRBD1, and the lack of DNA leaves this call unchecked. The germline V gene encodes CDR1 SQVTM and CDR2 ANQGSEA. CDR3 length: 14 residues. The CDR3 is CSVLGGEYTDTQYF.

This chain connects TRBV5-6 to TRBJ2-1. This CDR3 has 14 residues. Germline assignment: CDR1 SGHDT and CDR2 YYEEEE. Here the CDR3 reads CASSLGAQMNEQFF.

The CDR3 protein is CAISPPGVGTEAFF. The chain combines TRBV10-3 with TRBJ1-1; TCRdb reports TRBD1, a call that lacks DNA to check it against. Germline assignment: CDR1 ENHRY and CDR2 SYGVKD. The CDR3 has 14 residues.

V gene TRBV11-2 combines with J gene TRBJ1-2. Germline assignment: CDR1 SGHAT and CDR2 FQNNGV. This CDR3 contains 12 residues. CDR3 region: CASSQGDYGYTF.

This chain connects TRBV5-1 to TRBJ2-5; checking the TCRdb D call of TRBD2 is not possible without DNA. Germline V gives CDR1 SGHRS, CDR2 YFSETQ. This CDR3 contains 16 residues. The CDR3 protein is CASSLEGPLGVETQYF.